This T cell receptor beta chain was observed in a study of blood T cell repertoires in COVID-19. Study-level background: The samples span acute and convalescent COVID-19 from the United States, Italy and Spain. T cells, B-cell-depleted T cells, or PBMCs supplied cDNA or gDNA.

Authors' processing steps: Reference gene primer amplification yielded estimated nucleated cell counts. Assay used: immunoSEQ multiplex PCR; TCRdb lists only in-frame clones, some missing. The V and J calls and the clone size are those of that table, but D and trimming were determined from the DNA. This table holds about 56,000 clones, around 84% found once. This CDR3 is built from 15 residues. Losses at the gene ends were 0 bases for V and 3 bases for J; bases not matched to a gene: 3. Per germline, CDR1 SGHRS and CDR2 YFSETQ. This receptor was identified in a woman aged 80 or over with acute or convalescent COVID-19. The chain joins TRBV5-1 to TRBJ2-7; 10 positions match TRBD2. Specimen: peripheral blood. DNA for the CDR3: TGCGCCAGCAGCTTGGAGGCTAGCGGGGGCTACGAGCAGTACTTC. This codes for CASSLEASGGYEQYF.